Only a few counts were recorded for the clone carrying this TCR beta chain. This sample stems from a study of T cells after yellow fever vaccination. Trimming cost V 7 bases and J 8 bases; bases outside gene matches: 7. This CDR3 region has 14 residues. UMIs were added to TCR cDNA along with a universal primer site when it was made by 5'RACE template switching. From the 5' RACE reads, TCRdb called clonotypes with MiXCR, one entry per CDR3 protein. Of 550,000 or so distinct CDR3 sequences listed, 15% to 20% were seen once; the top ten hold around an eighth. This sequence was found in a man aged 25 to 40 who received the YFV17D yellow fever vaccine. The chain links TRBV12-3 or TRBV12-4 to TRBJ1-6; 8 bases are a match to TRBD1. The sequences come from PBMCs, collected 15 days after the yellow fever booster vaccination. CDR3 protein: CASTLGRGHSPLHF. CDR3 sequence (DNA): TGTGCCAGCACTCTGGGCAGGGGGCATTCACCCCTCCACTTT.